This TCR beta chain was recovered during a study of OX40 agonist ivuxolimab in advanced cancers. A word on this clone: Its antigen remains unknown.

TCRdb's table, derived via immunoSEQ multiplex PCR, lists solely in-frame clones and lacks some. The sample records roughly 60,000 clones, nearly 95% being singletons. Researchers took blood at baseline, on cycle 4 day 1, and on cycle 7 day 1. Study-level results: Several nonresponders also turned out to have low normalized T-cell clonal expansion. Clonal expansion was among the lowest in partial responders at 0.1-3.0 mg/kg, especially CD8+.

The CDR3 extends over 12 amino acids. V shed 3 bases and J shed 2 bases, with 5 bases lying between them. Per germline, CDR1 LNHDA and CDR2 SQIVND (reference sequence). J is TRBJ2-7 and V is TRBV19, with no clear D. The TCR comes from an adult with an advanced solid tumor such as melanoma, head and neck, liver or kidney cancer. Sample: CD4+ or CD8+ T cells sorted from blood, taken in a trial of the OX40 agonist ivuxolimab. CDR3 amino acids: CASSILTYEQYF. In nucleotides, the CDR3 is TGTGCCAGTAGTATCCTGACCTACGAGCAGTACTTC.